This TCR beta chain was identified in a study of T cell responses to AZD1222 COVID-19 vaccine. Study-wide results and limits: Seropositive at baseline were only a handful of AZD1222 recipients. The breadth and depth of Spike-specific TCRs increased once two AZD1222 doses had been given. In the spike-specific TCR repertoire, nearly half reportedly target unmutated variant regions. Clonal diversity was possibly underestimated, and white British individuals and females predominated among donors.

A remark on this clone: Its target is unknown.

Per the germline V gene, CDR1 is MNHEY and CDR2 is SVGAGI. This CDR3 contains 15 residues. V gave up 6 bases and J gave up 3 bases; unmatched junction bases: 8. Sequencing was performed with immunoSEQ multiplex PCR; in TCRdb, only in-frame clones are kept and a portion is missing. The sample lists 200,000 to 250,000 clones, around 94% occurring once. Here the sequenced sample was peripheral blood, taken 28 days after the second dose of the MenACWY control vaccine. This TCR was sampled from an adult who received the MenACWY meningococcal vaccine as a control. This chain joins TRBV6-5 and TRBJ1-5; 7 bases are shared with TRBD1. CDR3 nucleotide sequence: TGTGCCAGCAGAAGGAGGGACAGCCTCAATCAGCCCCAGCATTTT. Translating it yields CASRRRDSLNQPQHF.